This TCR beta chain was found in a study of T-cell reconstitution after alpha-beta-depleted transplantation in children. This CDR3 comprises 11 residues. Per the germline V gene, CDR1 is SNHLY and CDR2 is FYNNEI. Deletions cut 3 bases from V and 3 bases from J, with 2 bases between. Unique molecular identifiers were used to barcode this TCRbeta library. MiXCR, run by TCRdb on the PCR reads, gives a single entry per CDR3 protein. The profile shows approximately 240,000 distinct CDR3 sequences, approximately 9.8% of them singletons. This clonotype was picked up many times. Material: PBMCs from the stem cell graft donor, obtained from the stem cell graft. The sequence was obtained from a human donor who donated a stem cell graft to a child with SCID. The rearrangement links TRBV2 to TRBJ2-5; D call uncertain. In DNA form, the CDR3 reads TGTGCCAGCAGTGAGGAAGAGACCCAGTACTTC. It is translated as CASSEEETQYF.